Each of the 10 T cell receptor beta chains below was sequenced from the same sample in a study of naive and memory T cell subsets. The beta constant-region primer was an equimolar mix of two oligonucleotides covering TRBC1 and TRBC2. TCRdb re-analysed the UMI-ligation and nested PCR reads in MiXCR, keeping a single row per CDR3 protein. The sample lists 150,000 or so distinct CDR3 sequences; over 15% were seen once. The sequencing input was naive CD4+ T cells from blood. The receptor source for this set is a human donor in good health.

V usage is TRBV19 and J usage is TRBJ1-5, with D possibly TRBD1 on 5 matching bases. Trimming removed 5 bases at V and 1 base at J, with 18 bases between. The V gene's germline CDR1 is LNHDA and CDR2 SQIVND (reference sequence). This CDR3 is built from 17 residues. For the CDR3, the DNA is TGTGCCAGTAGTCCCGGGGCCGGCGGCATAAGCAATCAGCCCCAGCATTTT. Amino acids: CASSPGAGGISNQPQHF.

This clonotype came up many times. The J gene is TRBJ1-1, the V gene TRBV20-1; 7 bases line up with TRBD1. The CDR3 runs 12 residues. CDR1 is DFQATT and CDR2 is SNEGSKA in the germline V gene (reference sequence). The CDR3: CRTGVSNTEAFF. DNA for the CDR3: TGCAGAACAGGGGTTTCGAACACTGAAGCTTTCTTT.

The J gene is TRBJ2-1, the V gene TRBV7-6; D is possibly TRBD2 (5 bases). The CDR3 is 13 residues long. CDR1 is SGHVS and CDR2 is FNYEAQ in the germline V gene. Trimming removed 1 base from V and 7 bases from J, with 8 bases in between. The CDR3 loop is CASSLVEGNEQFF. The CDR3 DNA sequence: TGTGCCAGCAGCTTAGTAGAGGGTAATGAGCAGTTCTTC.

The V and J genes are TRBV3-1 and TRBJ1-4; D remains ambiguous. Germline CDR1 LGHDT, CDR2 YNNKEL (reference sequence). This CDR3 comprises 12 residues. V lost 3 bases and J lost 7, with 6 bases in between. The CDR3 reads CASSQGSEKLFF. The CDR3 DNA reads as TGTGCCAGCAGCCAGGGTAGTGAAAAACTGTTTTTT.

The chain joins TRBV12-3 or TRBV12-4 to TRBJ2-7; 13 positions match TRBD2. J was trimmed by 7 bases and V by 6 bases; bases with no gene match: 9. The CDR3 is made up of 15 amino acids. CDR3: CASSRGLAGAEEQYF. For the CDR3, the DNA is TGTGCCAGCAGCCGTGGACTAGCGGGAGCGGAAGAGCAGTACTTC.

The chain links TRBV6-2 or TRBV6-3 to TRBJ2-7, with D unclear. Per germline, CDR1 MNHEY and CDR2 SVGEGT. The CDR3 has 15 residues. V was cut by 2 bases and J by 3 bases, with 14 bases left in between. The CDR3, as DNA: TGTGCCAGCAGTTACAGTCTTAACCCAAACTACGAGCAGTACTTC. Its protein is CASSYSLNPNYEQYF.

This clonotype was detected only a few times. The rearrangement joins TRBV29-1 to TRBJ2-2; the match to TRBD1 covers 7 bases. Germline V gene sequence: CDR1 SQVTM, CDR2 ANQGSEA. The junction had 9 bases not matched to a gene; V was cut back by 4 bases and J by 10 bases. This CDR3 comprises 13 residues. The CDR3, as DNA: TGCAGCGTTGGACAGGGTTTGGGGTTGGAGCTGTTTTTT. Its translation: CSVGQGLGLELFF.

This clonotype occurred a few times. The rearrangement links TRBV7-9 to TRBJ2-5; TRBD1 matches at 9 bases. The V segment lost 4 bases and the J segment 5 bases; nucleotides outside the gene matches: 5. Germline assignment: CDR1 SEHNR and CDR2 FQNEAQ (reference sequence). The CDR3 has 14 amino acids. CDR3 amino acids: CASSSGTGTETQYF. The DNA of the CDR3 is TGTGCCAGCAGCTCCGGGACAGGGACGGAGACCCAGTACTTC.

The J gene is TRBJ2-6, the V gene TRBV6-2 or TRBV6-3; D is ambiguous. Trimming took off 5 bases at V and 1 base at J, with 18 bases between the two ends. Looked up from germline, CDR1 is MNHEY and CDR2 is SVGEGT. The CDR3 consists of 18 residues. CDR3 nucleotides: TGTGCCAGCAGTCGTCGACGGTTGCCCGTATCTGGGGCCAACGTCCTGACTTTC. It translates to CASSRRRLPVSGANVLTF.

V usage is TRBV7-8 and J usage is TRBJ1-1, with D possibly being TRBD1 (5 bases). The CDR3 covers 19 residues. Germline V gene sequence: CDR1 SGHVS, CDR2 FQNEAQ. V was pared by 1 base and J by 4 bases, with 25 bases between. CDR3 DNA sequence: TGTGCCAGCAGCTTAGTTATTGGGGCAGGCTGGACTAAGAGCACTGAAGCTTTCTTT. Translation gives CASSLVIGAGWTKSTEAFF.